Below, one TCR beta chain is given with its context. This entry belongs to a study of control samples from healthy donors and cancer patients. Sequenced by immunoSEQ multiplex PCR; TCRdb stores in-frame clones only, minus some. In the table there are about 170,000 clones, just over 85% of which are singletons. This CDR3 spans 11 amino acids. The germline V and J ends were trimmed by 8 bases and 5 bases, with 11 bases remaining between them. In germline, CDR1 is SQVTM, CDR2 ANQGSEA. The sequenced material came from blood. The chain links TRBV29-1 to TRBJ2-3; D not resolved. The clonotype originates from a woman younger than 45 in good health. Here the CDR3 DNA reads TGCAGCTCAAAGTTGCAAGATACGCAGTATTTT. It encodes CSSKLQDTQYF.